This T cell receptor (beta chain) is from a study of T-cell reconstitution after alpha-beta-depleted transplantation in children. The study, taken as a whole, reports: At the one-year point after transplant, T-cell counts and TCRbeta diversity were found to come mostly from T cells that had been newly produced.

Preparing the TCRbeta library involved the use of unique molecular identifiers. TCRdb itself ran the PCR reads through MiXCR, one entry per CDR3 protein. The profile shows some 830,000 distinct CDR3 sequences, roughly 15% of them singletons. This clonotype was observed a handful of times. No antigen is known for it. This CDR3 has 13 amino acids. V was clipped by 9 bases and J by 2 bases, with 14 bases between them. This chain connects TRBV12-3 or TRBV12-4 to TRBJ2-7, with D perhaps TRBD1 (6 bases). This sequence originates from a male patient younger than 18 who had a stem cell transplant for acute lymphoblastic leukemia, so the T cells may come from the graft donor. The sequences come from PBMCs, mostly from graft donor cells, collected 360 days after TCRalphabeta/CD19-depleted stem cell transplant. The CDR3 region has the DNA TGTGCCAGTCGATTCAGGGACACCTACGAGCAGTACTTC. Translation: CASRFRDTYEQYF.